The table lists the clone carrying this TCR beta chain with a few counts. This CDR3 contains 14 residues. Germline CDR1 KGHSH, CDR2 LQKENI. The V end was cut by 4 bases, the J end by 4 bases, with 11 bases between. These data are taken from a study of blood T cell repertoires in COVID-19. Background on the study: The United States, Italy and Spain were the sources of the acute and convalescent COVID-19 samples. Nucleic acid was either cDNA or gDNA, and it came from T cells, B-cell-depleted T cells, or PBMCs.

Methods used by the authors: The authors estimated nucleated cell counts from reference gene primer amplification. Measured with immunoSEQ multiplex PCR; TCRdb has only the in-frame clones, and not every one. Clone size and V and J calls were adopted from that table, with D and trimming inferred from the DNA. Counted here are roughly 380,000 clones, 70% to 90% occurring once; the ten biggest clones make up approximately 1.5%. Sequencing used peripheral blood. V and J are TRBV18 and TRBJ1-5; D possibly corresponds to TRBD1 (6 bases). The sequence derives from a woman aged 40 to 50 with COVID-19, enrolled during active disease. The CDR3 reads CASSLGGRNQPQHF. The CDR3 coding sequence is TGTGCCAGCTCACTAGGGGGAAGGAATCAGCCCCAGCATTTT.